Sequencing of this T cell receptor beta chain was carried out in a study of prognosis after radiotherapy for stage I lung cancer. Study overall: SBRT radiotherapy used 3 to 5 fractions and a biologically effective dose of at least 100 Gy. General study results and limits: Differential TRBV and TRBJ gene usage was reported between patients with metastases and patients without them.

Genomic DNA served as the source from which two-round multiplex PCR generated TCR beta CDR3 amplicons. The authors ran first-round PCR with primers specific to each TRBV and TRBJ gene. Via MiXCR, TCRdb re-called the multiplex PCR reads, giving one row per CDR3 protein. The sample has about 14,000 distinct CDR3 sequences, 56% seen once. As to this clonotype: As yet, its antigen is unknown. A far larger clone differs by one base, so this is likely a read error.

Trimming removed 5 bases at V and 8 bases at J, with 22 bases between. Germline V lookup: CDR1 MNHNS, CDR2 SASEGT. The CDR3 is made up of 16 amino acids. This clonotype originated in a donor older than 45 with non-small cell lung cancer. Sequencing was performed on PBMCs, taken before or after stereotactic body radiation therapy (not recorded which). The chain joins TRBV6-1 to TRBJ2-1; D perhaps matches TRBD2 (6 bases). The DNA of the CDR3 is TGTGCCAGCAGTCCTGTCCTATCGGGAGCTGGAGATGAGCAGTTCTTC. Residues: CASSPVLSGAGDEQFF.